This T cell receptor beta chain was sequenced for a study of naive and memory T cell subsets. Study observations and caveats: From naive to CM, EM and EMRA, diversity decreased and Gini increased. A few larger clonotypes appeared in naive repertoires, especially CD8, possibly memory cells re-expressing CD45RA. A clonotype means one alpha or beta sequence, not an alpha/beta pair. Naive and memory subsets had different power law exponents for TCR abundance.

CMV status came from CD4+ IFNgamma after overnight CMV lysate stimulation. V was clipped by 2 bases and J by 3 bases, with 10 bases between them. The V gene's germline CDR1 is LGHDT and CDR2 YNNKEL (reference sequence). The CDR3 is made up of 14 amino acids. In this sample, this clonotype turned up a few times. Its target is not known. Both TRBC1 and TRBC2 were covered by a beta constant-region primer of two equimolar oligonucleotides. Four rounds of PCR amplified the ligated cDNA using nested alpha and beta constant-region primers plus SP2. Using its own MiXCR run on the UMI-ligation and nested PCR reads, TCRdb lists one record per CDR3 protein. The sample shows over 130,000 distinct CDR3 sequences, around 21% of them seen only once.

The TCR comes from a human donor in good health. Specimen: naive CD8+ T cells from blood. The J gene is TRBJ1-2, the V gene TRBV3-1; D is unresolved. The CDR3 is CASSQPDEDYGYTF. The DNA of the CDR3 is TGTGCCAGCAGCCAACCGGATGAGGACTATGGCTACACCTTC. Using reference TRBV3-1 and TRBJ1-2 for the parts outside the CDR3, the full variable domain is DTAVSQTPKYLVTQMGNDKSIKCEQNLGHDTMYWYKQDSKKFLKIMFSYNNKELIINETVPNRFSPKSPDKAHLNLHINSLELGDSAVYFCASSQPDEDYGYTFGSGTRLTVV.